The sequence of this TCR beta chain was determined in a study of shared clonotypes between healthy human individuals. Germline V gives CDR1 LGHNA, CDR2 YSLEER. This CDR3 is built from 17 residues. Trimming stripped 0 bases from V and 7 bases from J, with 16 bases between. The naive CD8 subset, CD45RO-negative cells positively selected for CCR7, excluded terminally differentiated effector memory CD45RA+ cells. Clones were sequenced by immunoSEQ multiplex PCR, and TCRdb holds only the in-frame ones, with some missing. In the table there are millions of clones, less than 95% of which are singletons. The sequencing sample was made of naive CD8+ T cells sorted from blood. The chain recombines TRBV4-3 with TRBJ1-6; no reliable D call. This clonotype was sampled from a young man in good health. The CDR3 DNA reads TGCGCCAGCAGCCAAGAGATTGACGGTGCCAGCAATTCACCCCTCCACTTT. It translates to CASSQEIDGASNSPLHF.